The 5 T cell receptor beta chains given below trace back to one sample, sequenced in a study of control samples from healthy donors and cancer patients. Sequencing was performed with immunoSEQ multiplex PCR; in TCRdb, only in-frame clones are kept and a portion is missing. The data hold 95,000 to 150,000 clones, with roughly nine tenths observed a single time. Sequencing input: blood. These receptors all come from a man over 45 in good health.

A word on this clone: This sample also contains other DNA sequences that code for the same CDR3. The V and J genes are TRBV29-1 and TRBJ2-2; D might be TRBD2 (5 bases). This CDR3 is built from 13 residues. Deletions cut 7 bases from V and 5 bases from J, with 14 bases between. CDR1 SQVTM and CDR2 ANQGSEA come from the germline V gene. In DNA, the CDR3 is TGCAGCGGCTCCCCGAGGGTAACCGGGGAGCTGTTTTTT. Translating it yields CSGSPRVTGELFF.

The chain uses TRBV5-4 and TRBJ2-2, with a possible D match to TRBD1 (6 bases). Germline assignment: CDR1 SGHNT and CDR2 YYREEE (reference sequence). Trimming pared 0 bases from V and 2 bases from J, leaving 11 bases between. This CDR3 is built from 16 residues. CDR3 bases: TGTGCCAGCAGCTTGGGCGGCAGGGGAAACACCGGGGAGCTGTTTTTT. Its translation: CASSLGGRGNTGELFF. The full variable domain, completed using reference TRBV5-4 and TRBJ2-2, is ETGVTQSPTHLIKTRGQQVTLRCSSQSGHNTVSWYQQALGQGPQFIFQYYREEENGRGNFPPRFSGLQFPNYSSELNVNALELDDSALYLCASSLGGRGNTGELFFGEGSRLTVL.

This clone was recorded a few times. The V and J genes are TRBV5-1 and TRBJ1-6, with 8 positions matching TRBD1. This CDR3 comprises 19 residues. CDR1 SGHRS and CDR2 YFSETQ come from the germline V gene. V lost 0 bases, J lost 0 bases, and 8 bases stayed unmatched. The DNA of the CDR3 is TGCGCCAGCAGCTTGGGACAGGGGCCCCCAAGCTCCTATAATTCACCCCTCCACTTT. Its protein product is CASSLGQGPPSSYNSPLHF.

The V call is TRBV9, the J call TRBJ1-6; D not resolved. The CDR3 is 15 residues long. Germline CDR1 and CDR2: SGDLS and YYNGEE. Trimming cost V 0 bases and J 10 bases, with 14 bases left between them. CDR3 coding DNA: TGTGCCAGCAGCGTAGGCCCCAACGAGGGCTCACCCCTCCACTTT. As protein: CASSVGPNEGSPLHF. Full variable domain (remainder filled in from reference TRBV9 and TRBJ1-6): DSGVTQTPKHLITATGQRVTLRCSPRSGDLSVYWYQQSLDQGLQFLIQYYNGEERAKGNILERFSAQQFPDLHSELNLSSLELGDSALYFCASSVGPNEGSPLHFGNGTRLTVT.

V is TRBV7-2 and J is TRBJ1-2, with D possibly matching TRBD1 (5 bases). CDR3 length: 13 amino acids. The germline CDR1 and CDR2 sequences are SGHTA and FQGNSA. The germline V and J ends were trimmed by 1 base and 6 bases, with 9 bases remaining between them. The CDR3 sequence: CASSLVGAHGYTF. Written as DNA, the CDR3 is TGTGCCAGCAGCTTAGTTGGGGCTCATGGCTACACCTTC.